A single sample is the source of the 26 T cell receptor beta chains below, sequenced in a study of blood T cell repertoires in COVID-19. Sequencing was performed with immunoSEQ multiplex PCR; in TCRdb, only in-frame clones are kept and a portion is missing. Here the sample spans 140,000 to 150,000 clones, roughly 89% being singletons. Specimen: PBMCs or T cells enriched from blood (not recorded which). These receptors all stem from a woman aged 45 to 65 who had been exposed to COVID-19.

The chain combines TRBV19 with TRBJ2-7; D may be TRBD1 (5 bases). The CDR3 length is 13 residues. V was cut by 4 bases and J by 2 bases, with 9 bases left in between. Germline V gene lookup returns CDR1 LNHDA and CDR2 SQIVND (reference sequence). This chain's CDR3 is CASSNQGAYEQYF. CDR3 in DNA: TGTGCCAGTAGTAACCAGGGTGCCTACGAGCAGTACTTC.

The chain is built from TRBV5-1 and TRBJ2-7, with 8 bases aligning to TRBD1. Germline CDR1 is SGHRS and CDR2 is YFSETQ. The CDR3 spans 13 residues. V lost 5 bases, J lost 7 bases, and 8 bases stayed unmatched. The CDR3: CASRLGTGWEQYF. The DNA for the CDR3 is TGCGCCAGCAGACTCGGGACAGGATGGGAGCAGTACTTC.

The V call is TRBV27, the J call TRBJ1-2; possibly TRBD1 for D (5 bases). The V end lost 5 bases, the J end lost 8 bases, and 12 bases lay between the germline ends. Looked up from germline, CDR1 is MNHEY and CDR2 is SMNVEV (reference sequence). CDR3 size: 12 residues. The CDR3 nucleotides read TGTGCCAGCAGTGGACGAAGGGGCGGCTACACCTTC. It specifies CASSGRRGGYTF.

This clone has only one observation. The chain couples TRBV7-2 to TRBJ2-5, with a weak D call TRBD2 (5 bases). Germline loops: CDR1 SGHTA, CDR2 FQGNSA. The CDR3 totals 15 residues. The V end was cut by 5 bases, the J end by 6 bases, with 19 bases between. CDR3 nucleotide sequence: TGTGCCAGCAGCCCGGCGGGTTTGGGGTGGCAGACCCAGTACTTC. Amino acids: CASSPAGLGWQTQYF.

This chain joins TRBV2 and TRBJ2-7, with a weak D call TRBD1 (5 bases). There are 13 residues in the CDR3. Looked up from germline, CDR1 is SNHLY and CDR2 is FYNNEI. Between the trimmed V and J ends, which lost 8 bases and 6 bases, there was a span of 17 bases. CDR3 DNA: TGTGCCAGCGGGTGGAACAGGTCCCCCGAGCAGTACTTC. This translates into CASGWNRSPEQYF.

The chain recombines TRBV6-5 with TRBJ1-2; D is perhaps TRBD1 (5 bases). There are 14 residues in the CDR3. Trimming took off 2 bases at V and 0 bases at J, with 7 bases between the two ends. Germline lookup yields CDR1 MNHEY and CDR2 SVGAGI. Here the CDR3 DNA reads TGTGCCAGCAGTTACCGGACAACTAACTATGGCTACACCTTC. Its translation: CASSYRTTNYGYTF.

V gene TRBV27 combines with J gene TRBJ1-2, with D possibly being TRBD1 (5 bases). CDR3 length: 15 amino acids. Germline loops: CDR1 MNHEY, CDR2 SMNVEV (reference sequence). V lost 2 bases and J lost 3, with 13 bases in between. The CDR3 sequence: CASSLTFRVDYGYTF. CDR3 coding DNA: TGTGCCAGCAGTTTAACCTTCAGGGTTGACTATGGCTACACCTTC.

This sequence joins TRBV4-2 and TRBJ1-4; 12 bases align to TRBD1. The germline V gene encodes CDR1 LGHNA and CDR2 YNFKEQ. The CDR3 runs 16 residues. The ends lost 1 base at V and 8 bases at J; junction bases unmatched: 5. The DNA of the CDR3 is TGTGCCAGCAGCCAAGGGGGACAGGGGGCAAAGGAAAAACTGTTTTTT. This sequence encodes CASSQGGQGAKEKLFF.

The chain recombines TRBV2 with TRBJ1-2, with 7 bases that match TRBD1. V lost 0 bases to trimming and J lost 4 bases; unmatched junction nucleotides: 8. CDR1 SNHLY and CDR2 FYNNEI come from the germline V gene. The CDR3 totals 16 residues. The CDR3 DNA is TGTGCCAGCAGTGAAGCGCTTCCGGGACAGTCCTATGGCTACACCTTC. Translating it yields CASSEALPGQSYGYTF.

The V gene is TRBV7-2, the J gene TRBJ2-5, with 8 bases matching TRBD1. V lost 0 bases to trimming and J lost 5 bases; unmatched junction nucleotides: 5. From germline, CDR1 is SGHTA and CDR2 FQGNSA. The CDR3 sequence is 15 residues long. CDR3 amino acids: CASSLARGQAETQYF. For the CDR3, the DNA is TGTGCCAGCAGCTTAGCGCGGGGACAGGCGGAGACCCAGTACTTC.

The chain uses TRBV3-1 (or the pseudogene TRBV3-2) and TRBJ1-4, with a tentative D call TRBD1 (5 bases). V shed 3 bases and J shed 7 bases, with 21 bases lying between them. This CDR3 spans 17 amino acids. The V gene's germline CDR1 is LGHDT and CDR2 YNNKEL (reference sequence). Here the CDR3 reads CASSQRGSGGNSEKLFF. The CDR3, as DNA: TGTGCCAGCAGCCAGCGGGGCAGCGGAGGCAATAGTGAAAAACTGTTTTTT.

The chain recombines TRBV5-4 with TRBJ1-2, with 7 bases fitting TRBD1. The V and J ends lost 3 bases and 4 bases, in that order; junction bases with no gene match: 6. This CDR3 is built from 14 residues. Germline V gives CDR1 SGHNT, CDR2 YYREEE (reference sequence). CDR3 amino acids: CASSSQGGSYGYTF. CDR3 bases: TGTGCCAGCAGCTCTCAGGGGGGAAGCTATGGCTACACCTTC.

The rearrangement links TRBV18 to TRBJ2-1, with TRBD2 as a possible D gene (7 bases). CDR1 is KGHSH, CDR2 LQKENI, per germline. V lost 2 bases, J lost 6 bases, and 14 bases lay in between. The CDR3 loop spans 15 amino acids. For the CDR3, the DNA is TGTGCCAGCTCACCAGCGGGGGCAGAGGGCAATGAGCAGTTCTTC. Its protein is CASSPAGAEGNEQFF. The full variable domain, in which reference TRBV18 and TRBJ2-1 provide the parts outside the CDR3, is NAGVMQNPRHLVRRRGQEARLRCSPMKGHSHVYWYRQLPEEGLKFMVYLQKENIIDESGMPKERFSAEFPKEGPSILRIQQVVRGDSAAYFCASSPAGAEGNEQFFGPGTRLTVL.

The chain is built from TRBV6-5 and TRBJ1-1, with no clear D. V gave up 2 bases and J gave up 0 bases, with 4 bases separating them. CDR1 is MNHEY and CDR2 is SVGAGI in the germline V gene. The CDR3 loop spans 13 amino acids. CDR3 region: CASSYEVNTEAFF. CDR3 DNA sequence: TGTGCCAGCAGTTACGAGGTGAACACTGAAGCTTTCTTT.

The J gene is TRBJ2-7, the V gene TRBV7-8; tentatively, D is TRBD1 (6 bases). This CDR3 comprises 16 residues. Per the germline V gene, CDR1 is SGHVS and CDR2 is FQNEAQ. V lost 2 bases and J 1 base, leaving 15 bases between the germline ends. CDR3 residues: CASSLPTGHGSYEQYF. Here the CDR3 DNA reads TGTGCCAGCAGCTTACCAACGGGACACGGATCCTACGAGCAGTACTTC.

The chain combines TRBV7-2 with TRBJ2-4; a weak D match, TRBD1 (5 bases). V was cut by 1 base and J by 8 bases, with 9 bases left in between. The length of the CDR3 is 13 residues. Germline V CDR1 and CDR2: SGHTA, FQGNSA. The CDR3 here is CASSLGARDIQYF. CDR3 DNA: TGTGCCAGCAGCTTAGGGGCCAGGGACATTCAGTACTTC.

The chain joins TRBV19 to TRBJ2-1; D possibly corresponds to TRBD2 (7 bases). The V end lost 11 bases, the J end lost 0 bases, and 17 bases lay between the germline ends. Germline V gene data show CDR1 as LNHDA and CDR2 as SQIVND (reference sequence). The length of the CDR3 is 15 residues. CDR3 in DNA: TGTGCCTCTAGGGGGGGCCGGAGCTCCTACAATGAGCAGTTCTTC. Its protein is CASRGGRSSYNEQFF.

The V call is TRBV7-2, the J call TRBJ1-4; D remains unclear. CDR3 length equals 14 residues. Trimming pared 6 bases from V and 3 bases from J, leaving 11 bases between. Germline V gene data show CDR1 as SGHTA and CDR2 as FQGNSA. The DNA for the CDR3 is TGTGCCAGCAGTCCCCGAGGCCCTAATGAAAAACTGTTTTTT. It codes for CASSPRGPNEKLFF.

The chain links TRBV11-2 to TRBJ1-2; a weak D match, TRBD1 (6 bases). The CDR3 totals 13 residues. The V end lost 2 bases, the J end lost 6 bases, and 10 bases lay between the germline ends. The germline CDR1 and CDR2 sequences are SGHAT and FQNNGV. DNA for the CDR3: TGTGCCAGCAGCTTACTGGGGGCAAATGGCTACACCTTC. Its translation is CASSLLGANGYTF.

The chain uses TRBV6-5 and TRBJ1-2; D unresolved. Trimming stripped 5 bases from V and 8 bases from J, with 9 bases between. The CDR3 has 11 residues. CDR1 is MNHEY and CDR2 is SVGAGI in the germline V gene. As DNA, the CDR3 is TGTGCCAGCAGTCGCGGGGAGGGCTACACCTTC. Its protein is CASSRGEGYTF.

This clone was observed a handful of times. This chain joins TRBV5-1 and TRBJ1-1; D unclear. Germline assignment: CDR1 SGHRS and CDR2 YFSETQ. This CDR3 contains 17 residues. Trimming took off 0 bases at V and 4 bases at J, with 19 bases between the two ends. This CDR3 reads CASSLAVSSLAGTEAFF. The DNA of the CDR3 is TGCGCCAGCAGCTTGGCCGTTAGTTCCCTCGCCGGCACTGAAGCTTTCTTT.

The rearrangement uses TRBV7-8 and TRBJ2-1; possibly TRBD2 for D (5 bases). The CDR3 extends over 15 amino acids. V lost 0 bases, J lost 2 bases, and 8 bases lay in between. Germline lookup yields CDR1 SGHVS and CDR2 FQNEAQ. The CDR3 loop reads CASSLAYGTYNEQFF. CDR3 DNA sequence: TGTGCCAGCAGCTTAGCTTACGGGACCTACAATGAGCAGTTCTTC. The whole variable domain, filled in from reference TRBV7-8 and TRBJ2-1, reads GAGVSQSPRYKVAKRGQDVALRCDPISGHVSLFWYQQALGQGPEFLTYFQNEAQLDKSGLPSDRFFAERPEGSVSTLKIQRTQQEDSAVYLCASSLAYGTYNEQFFGPGTRLTVL.

This clone was seen a few times. V is TRBV25-1 and J is TRBJ1-3; D is undetermined. Germline V gives CDR1 MGHDK, CDR2 SYGVNS. V shed 6 bases and J shed 10 bases, with 13 bases lying between them. This CDR3 has 12 residues. The chain's CDR3 is CASSPGGVTIYF. DNA for the CDR3: TGTGCCAGCAGCCCCGGAGGCGTGACCATATATTTT.

This clone was found a few times. The CDR3 nucleotides read TGTGCCAGCAGTTTAACAGGGGGAAGGACTGAAGCTTTCTTT. Protein: CASSLTGGRTEAFF. The chain carries TRBV6-5 and TRBJ1-1; 8 nucleotides line up with TRBD1. In germline, CDR1 is MNHEY, CDR2 SVGAGI. The ends lost 4 bases at V and 5 bases at J; junction bases unmatched: 6. The CDR3 is 14 amino acids.

This chain links TRBV29-1 with TRBJ2-7, with 11 nucleotides matching TRBD1. V gave up 1 base and J gave up 3 bases; unmatched junction bases: 11. The CDR3 is 17 residues long. Looked up from germline, CDR1 is SQVTM and CDR2 is ANQGSEA. The CDR3 nucleotides read TGCAGCGTTGAAGCTGGGTCTGGGGGGACAGGGGGCTACGAGCAGTACTTC. Its translation: CSVEAGSGGTGGYEQYF.

The rearrangement uses TRBV5-1 and TRBJ2-5, with D possibly matching TRBD2 (6 bases). This CDR3 comprises 16 residues. V dropped 5 bases and J dropped 4 bases, with 21 bases sitting between them. CDR1 and CDR2 from the germline V gene are SGHRS and YFSETQ. The CDR3 sequence: CASRTAGPPRRETQYF. The CDR3 DNA reads as TGCGCCAGCAGGACGGCGGGACCCCCCCGAAGAGAGACCCAGTACTTC.